Listed below are T cell receptor beta chains from one sample, sequenced in a study of blood T cell repertoires in COVID-19. The method was immunoSEQ multiplex PCR; TCRdb's version includes in-frame clones alone and lacks a portion of them. The sample yields roughly 160,000 clones, less than 85% seen once. Sequencing used PBMCs or T cells enriched from blood (not recorded which). These receptors were taken from a man aged 60-69 years who had recovered from COVID-19. CDR3s include the opening cysteine and the closing phenylalanine or tryptophan. Fields, in order: V gene, J gene, D gene, clone size, CDR3 protein, CDR3 DNA. The D gene is left open where the match is weak. The size entry is marked missing in some rows and otherwise reads once, few, many or a size class.

v_call: TRBV28; j_call: TRBJ1-5; d_call: TRBD1; clone_size: .; cdr3_aa: CASRSGTGLLSNQPQHF; cdr3_nt: TGTGCCAGCAGATCCGGGACAGGGTTGTTGAGCAATCAGCCCCAGCATTTT
v_call: TRBV6-5; j_call: TRBJ1-2; d_call: .; clone_size: .; cdr3_aa: CAVQGNGYTF; cdr3_nt: TGTGCCGTACAGGGTAATGGCTACACCTTC
v_call: TRBV29-1; j_call: TRBJ1-5; d_call: TRBD1; clone_size: .; cdr3_aa: CSAGQGVNQPQHF; cdr3_nt: TGCAGCGCAGGACAGGGAGTAAATCAGCCCCAGCATTTT
v_call: TRBV7-6; j_call: TRBJ1-4; d_call: .; clone_size: .; cdr3_aa: CASSLVQGERSEKLFF; cdr3_nt: TGTGCCAGCAGCTTAGTGCAGGGCGAAAGGAGTGAAAAACTGTTTTTT
v_call: TRBV24-1; j_call: TRBJ2-3; d_call: .; clone_size: .; cdr3_aa: CATSHAGANTDTQYF; cdr3_nt: TGTGCCACCAGTCACGCGGGGGCTAACACAGATACGCAGTATTTT
v_call: TRBV20-1; j_call: TRBJ1-2; d_call: .; clone_size: .; cdr3_aa: CSASPQANYGYTF; cdr3_nt: TGCAGTGCTAGTCCCCAGGCGAACTATGGCTACACCTTC
v_call: TRBV28; j_call: TRBJ2-7; d_call: TRBD1; clone_size: few; cdr3_aa: CASSPIQGVYEQYF; cdr3_nt: TGTGCCAGCAGCCCCATCCAGGGGGTGTACGAGCAGTACTTC
v_call: TRBV7-2; j_call: TRBJ1-4; d_call: .; clone_size: .; cdr3_aa: CASSVQGMPGEKLFF; cdr3_nt: TGTGCCAGCAGCGTACAGGGTATGCCTGGTGAAAAACTGTTTTTT
v_call: TRBV7-2; j_call: TRBJ2-1; d_call: .; clone_size: .; cdr3_aa: CASSLAYRDPGVDEQFF; cdr3_nt: TGTGCCAGCAGCTTAGCCTACAGGGACCCAGGGGTGGATGAGCAGTTCTTC
v_call: TRBV10-3; j_call: TRBJ2-3; d_call: TRBD1; clone_size: .; cdr3_aa: CAISEYGQGSTDTQYF; cdr3_nt: TGTGCCATCAGTGAGTACGGACAGGGTAGCACAGATACGCAGTATTTT
v_call: TRBV28; j_call: TRBJ1-2; d_call: .; clone_size: .; cdr3_aa: CASQGHRNYGYTF; cdr3_nt: TGTGCCAGCCAGGGTCACCGTAACTATGGCTACACCTTC
v_call: TRBV7-9; j_call: TRBJ1-5; d_call: TRBD1; clone_size: few; cdr3_aa: CASSLADRAGNQPQHF; cdr3_nt: TGTGCCAGCAGCTTAGCAGACAGGGCGGGCAATCAGCCCCAGCATTTT
v_call: TRBV7-8; j_call: TRBJ2-7; d_call: TRBD2; clone_size: .; cdr3_aa: CASSLEAGDHEQYF; cdr3_nt: TGTGCCAGCAGCCTGGAGGCGGGGGACCACGAGCAGTACTTC
v_call: TRBV3-1/TRBV3-2; j_call: TRBJ1-2; d_call: .; clone_size: .; cdr3_aa: CASSQSDRRHLSGGYTF; cdr3_nt: TGTGCCAGCAGCCAAAGTGACCGGCGACACTTAAGTGGTGGCTACACCTTC
v_call: TRBV6-5; j_call: TRBJ1-1; d_call: .; clone_size: .; cdr3_aa: CASSHFGGRQTEAFF; cdr3_nt: TGTGCCAGCAGTCATTTTGGGGGGAGACAGACTGAAGCTTTCTTT
v_call: TRBV9; j_call: TRBJ2-2; d_call: .; clone_size: .; cdr3_aa: CASSTRTDTGELFF; cdr3_nt: TGTGCCAGCAGCACCAGGACAGACACCGGGGAGCTGTTTTTT
v_call: TRBV28; j_call: TRBJ1-5; d_call: .; clone_size: .; cdr3_aa: CASQAGGSNQPQHF; cdr3_nt: TGTGCCAGTCAGGCGGGTGGTAGCAATCAGCCCCAGCATTTT
v_call: TRBV6-5; j_call: TRBJ1-3; d_call: TRBD1; clone_size: .; cdr3_aa: CASSSGRGPGNTIYF; cdr3_nt: TGTGCCAGCAGTTCCGGCAGGGGGCCCGGAAACACCATATATTTT
v_call: TRBV7-8; j_call: TRBJ1-1; d_call: .; clone_size: .; cdr3_aa: CASSLARGNTEAFF; cdr3_nt: TGTGCCAGCAGCTTAGCGCGGGGAAATACTGAAGCTTTCTTT
v_call: TRBV30; j_call: TRBJ2-7; d_call: TRBD2; clone_size: .; cdr3_aa: CAQGTSGPYEQYF; cdr3_nt: TGTGCCCAAGGGACTAGCGGTCCTTACGAGCAGTACTTC
v_call: TRBV28; j_call: TRBJ1-2; d_call: .; clone_size: .; cdr3_aa: CATRGNLYGYTF; cdr3_nt: TGTGCCACCCGAGGCAACCTCTATGGCTACACCTTC
v_call: TRBV6-6; j_call: TRBJ2-7; d_call: .; clone_size: few; cdr3_aa: CASTFTRGHYEQYF; cdr3_nt: TGTGCCAGCACCTTCACCCGCGGCCACTACGAGCAGTACTTC
v_call: TRBV7-8; j_call: TRBJ2-5; d_call: TRBD1; clone_size: .; cdr3_aa: CASSLASKQGETQYF; cdr3_nt: TGTGCCAGCAGCTTAGCTTCAAAACAGGGGGAGACCCAGTACTTC
v_call: TRBV28; j_call: TRBJ2-7; d_call: TRBD2; clone_size: .; cdr3_aa: CASSGGGGSVGYEQYF; cdr3_nt: TGTGCCAGCAGTGGGGGAGGCGGGAGCGTCGGTTACGAGCAGTACTTC
v_call: TRBV19; j_call: TRBJ2-1; d_call: .; clone_size: .; cdr3_aa: CASSILGDSRNEQFF; cdr3_nt: TGTGCCAGTAGTATACTTGGGGACTCCCGAAATGAGCAGTTCTTC
v_call: TRBV6-5; j_call: TRBJ1-5; d_call: .; clone_size: .; cdr3_aa: CASRIGGGGNQPQHF; cdr3_nt: TGTGCCAGCAGAATTGGGGGAGGCGGCAATCAGCCCCAGCATTTT
v_call: TRBV7-2; j_call: TRBJ2-3; d_call: .; clone_size: .; cdr3_aa: CASSLRVERRTDTQYF; cdr3_nt: TGTGCCAGCAGCTTAAGGGTCGAGCGGCGCACAGATACGCAGTATTTT
v_call: TRBV5-5; j_call: TRBJ2-1; d_call: TRBD2; clone_size: .; cdr3_aa: CASSGTSGRAFDEQFF; cdr3_nt: TGTGCCAGCAGCGGGACTAGCGGGAGGGCCTTCGATGAGCAGTTCTTC
v_call: TRBV5-8; j_call: TRBJ2-1; d_call: TRBD2; clone_size: .; cdr3_aa: CASSTGTTLYNEQFF; cdr3_nt: TGTGCCAGCAGTACCGGGACTACACTCTACAATGAGCAGTTCTTC
v_call: TRBV5-4; j_call: TRBJ1-1; d_call: TRBD1; clone_size: .; cdr3_aa: CASSSGQGGEAFF; cdr3_nt: TGTGCCAGCAGCTCCGGACAGGGAGGCGAAGCTTTCTTT
v_call: TRBV12-3/TRBV12-4; j_call: TRBJ1-2; d_call: .; clone_size: .; cdr3_aa: CASSAQGFGYTF; cdr3_nt: TGTGCCAGCAGTGCACAGGGCTTTGGCTACACCTTC
v_call: TRBV2; j_call: TRBJ1-6; d_call: TRBD1; clone_size: .; cdr3_aa: CASRSLTGASPLHF; cdr3_nt: TGTGCCAGCAGGTCCCTGACAGGGGCTTCACCCCTCCACTTT
v_call: TRBV28; j_call: TRBJ1-2; d_call: TRBD1; clone_size: .; cdr3_aa: CASSRNLGTGYYGYTF; cdr3_nt: TGTGCCAGCAGTAGAAACCTCGGGACAGGGTACTATGGCTACACCTTC
v_call: TRBV5-1; j_call: TRBJ1-6; d_call: .; clone_size: .; cdr3_aa: CASRTQEGRNSPLHF; cdr3_nt: TGCGCCAGCAGAACCCAGGAGGGCAGGAATTCACCCCTCCACTTT
v_call: TRBV4-2; j_call: TRBJ2-7; d_call: .; clone_size: .; cdr3_aa: CASSQGARGADEQYF; cdr3_nt: TGTGCCAGCAGCCAAGGGGCCAGGGGCGCTGACGAGCAGTACTTC
v_call: TRBV7-3; j_call: TRBJ2-3; d_call: .; clone_size: .; cdr3_aa: CASSYGRPPPGKGLYF; cdr3_nt: TGTGCCAGCAGCTATGGACGGCCGCCTCCGGGAAAAGGGCTGTATTTT
v_call: TRBV11-2; j_call: TRBJ1-1; d_call: .; clone_size: few; cdr3_aa: CASSLGANTEAFF; cdr3_nt: TGTGCCAGCAGCTTAGGGGCGAACACTGAAGCTTTCTTT
v_call: TRBV24-1; j_call: TRBJ2-7; d_call: .; clone_size: .; cdr3_aa: CATSDFWSVPYYEQYF; cdr3_nt: TGTGCCACCAGTGATTTTTGGAGTGTTCCTTACTACGAGCAGTACTTC
v_call: TRBV5-1; j_call: TRBJ1-3; d_call: .; clone_size: once; cdr3_aa: CASSPSGQFSGNTIYF; cdr3_nt: TGCGCCAGCAGCCCCTCTGGACAGTTCTCTGGAAACACCATATATTTT
v_call: TRBV11-1; j_call: TRBJ2-2; d_call: TRBD1; clone_size: .; cdr3_aa: CASSSGQLLGAGELFF; cdr3_nt: TGTGCCAGCAGCTCGGGACAGCTCCTCGGGGCCGGGGAGCTGTTTTTT
v_call: TRBV14; j_call: TRBJ1-1; d_call: .; clone_size: .; cdr3_aa: CASSQHRTATEAFF; cdr3_nt: TGTGCCAGCAGCCAACACCGGACAGCCACTGAAGCTTTCTTT